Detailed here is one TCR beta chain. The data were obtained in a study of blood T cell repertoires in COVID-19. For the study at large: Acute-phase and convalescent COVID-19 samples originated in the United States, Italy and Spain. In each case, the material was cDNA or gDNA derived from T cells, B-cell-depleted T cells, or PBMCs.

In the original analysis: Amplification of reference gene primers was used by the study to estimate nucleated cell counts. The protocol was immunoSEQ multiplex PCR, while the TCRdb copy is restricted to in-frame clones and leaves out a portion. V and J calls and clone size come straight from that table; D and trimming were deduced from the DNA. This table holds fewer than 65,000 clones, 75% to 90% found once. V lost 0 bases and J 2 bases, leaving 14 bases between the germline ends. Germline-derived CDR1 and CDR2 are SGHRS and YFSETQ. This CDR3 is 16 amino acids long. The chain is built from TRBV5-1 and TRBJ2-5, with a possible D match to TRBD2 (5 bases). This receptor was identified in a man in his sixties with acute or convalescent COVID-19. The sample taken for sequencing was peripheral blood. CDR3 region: CASSLGGPGRQETQYF. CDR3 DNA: TGCGCCAGCAGCTTGGGCGGGCCGGGCCGGCAAGAGACCCAGTACTTC.